What follows is one TCR beta chain and its context. The antigen remains unidentified. This entry is derived from a study of cytomegalovirus exposure and HLA in healthy donors. Study-level results: Equally common other TCR beta chains were less clonally expanded than HLA-associated ones, a later analysis found. Sequencing probably produced one cluster of sequence variants that were highly shared.

A multiplex PCR was run with 60 Vbeta primers and 13 Jbeta primers. Sequencing was performed with immunoSEQ multiplex PCR; in TCRdb, only in-frame clones are kept and a portion is missing. The table records about 150,000 clones, 80% to 85% of them present only once. The CDR3 consists of 13 residues. Germline-derived CDR1 and CDR2 are MNHEY and SMNVEV (reference sequence). Trimming stripped 4 bases from V and 6 bases from J, with 9 bases between. Sequenced sample: PBMCs. V and J are TRBV27 and TRBJ2-2; no clear D. The clonotype comes from a boy under 10 years old in good health and CMV-seronegative. CDR3 protein: CASSSHAAGELFF. The DNA for the CDR3 is TGTGCCAGCAGTTCTCATGCGGCCGGGGAGCTGTTTTTT.